One and the same sample provided the 32 T cell receptor beta chains below, sequenced in a study of technical replicates of blood from a few donors. Sequencing used immunoSEQ multiplex PCR; TCRdb keeps in-frame clones, though not all of them. The data contain about 75,000 clones, around 97% of them singletons. Sequencing used T cells isolated from PBMCs. The receptors stem from a human donor in good health.

The chain combines TRBV23-1 with TRBJ1-1; TRBD1 matches at 9 bases. TRBV23-1 is designated an ORF whose function remains uncertain. The CDR3 is made up of 15 amino acids. With V trimmed by 7 bases and J by 0 bases, 6 bases remained unmatched. The DNA of the CDR3 is TGCGCCAGCATGAGACAGGGGGGGATGAACACTGAAGCTTTCTTT. Translation: CASMRQGGMNTEAFF.

The CDR3 loop reads CASSTSRDRGLDTQYF. DNA for the CDR3: TGTGCCAGCAGTACTTCCCGGGACAGGGGGCTGGATACGCAGTATTTT. The V gene is TRBV2, the J gene TRBJ2-3; 12 positions agree with TRBD1. V shed 5 bases, J shed 6 bases, and the junction held 9 bases outside the gene matches. This CDR3 region has 16 residues. The germline gives CDR1 SNHLY, CDR2 FYNNEI. The whole variable domain, filled in from reference TRBV2 and TRBJ2-3, reads EPEVTQTPSHQVTQMGQEVILRCVPISNHLYFYWYRQILGQKVEFLVSFYNNEISEKSEIFDDQFSVERPDGSNFTLKIRSTKLEDSAMYFCASSTSRDRGLDTQYFGPGTRLTVL.

The chain recombines TRBV29-1 with TRBJ2-2, with D perhaps matching TRBD1 (6 bases). This CDR3 comprises 15 residues. V was pared by 6 bases and J by 4 bases, with 18 bases between. CDR1 is SQVTM, CDR2 ANQGSEA, per germline. The CDR3 DNA is TGCAGCGTACTATCCCCGACAGGACGCACCGGGGAGCTGTTTTTT. Protein: CSVLSPTGRTGELFF.

This chain links TRBV6-5 with TRBJ2-7; TRBD2 matches 12 bases. V lost 6 bases to trimming and J lost 3 bases; unmatched junction nucleotides: 6. The CDR3 is 15 residues long. The germline gives CDR1 MNHEY, CDR2 SVGAGI. The CDR3 DNA reads as TGTGCCAGCAGATCTCTAGCGGGAGGGAACTACGAGCAGTACTTC. The encoded protein is CASRSLAGGNYEQYF.

The V call is TRBV5-1, the J call TRBJ2-1; D may be TRBD2 (6 bases). This CDR3 region has 13 residues. The V gene lost 3 bases and the J gene lost 6 bases, with 10 bases spanning the gap. Germline V gene sequence: CDR1 SGHRS, CDR2 YFSETQ. As DNA, the CDR3 is TGCGCCAGCAGCTCGGGACTGTCCAATGAGCAGTTCTTC. Its translation: CASSSGLSNEQFF. Together with reference TRBV5-1 and TRBJ2-1, the CDR3 gives the full variable domain: KAGVTQTPRYLIKTRGQQVTLSCSPISGHRSVSWYQQTPGQGLQFLFEYFSETQRNKGNFPGRFSGRQFSNSRSEMNVSTLELGDSALYLCASSSGLSNEQFFGPGTRLTVL.

This clone appeared a single time. The V gene is TRBV19, the J gene TRBJ2-7; D uncertain. Trimming took off 2 bases at V and 2 bases at J, with 7 bases between the two ends. CDR1 LNHDA and CDR2 SQIVND come from the germline V gene (reference sequence). The CDR3 spans 13 residues. The CDR3 sequence is CASSIQPAYEQYF. DNA for the CDR3: TGTGCCAGTAGTATACAACCGGCCTACGAGCAGTACTTC.

CDR3 sequence (DNA): TGTGCCAGCTCACCGTACCGGGACAGAAACTACAATGAGCAGTTCTTC. This gives the protein CASSPYRDRNYNEQFF. The chain has TRBV18 and TRBJ2-1, with 7 bases fitting TRBD1. The germline V gene encodes CDR1 KGHSH and CDR2 LQKENI. Trimming at V came to 3 bases and at J to 3 bases, leaving 8 bases not matched to a gene. This CDR3 has 16 amino acids.

The V call is TRBV5-5, the J call TRBJ1-1; no definite D call. CDR3 length equals 14 residues. V shed 2 bases and J shed 6 bases, with 14 bases lying between them. Germline CDR1 is SGHKS and CDR2 is YYEKEE (reference sequence). CDR3 in DNA: TGTGCCAGCAGCTTTGATTTCGGGGTGGCTGAAGCTTTCTTT. Translating it yields CASSFDFGVAEAFF.

The chain joins TRBV7-9 to TRBJ1-1; D is unresolved. Germline CDR1 and CDR2: SEHNR and FQNEAQ (reference sequence). V was cut by 5 bases and J by 1 base, with 8 bases left in between. This CDR3 spans 13 amino acids. Written as DNA, the CDR3 is TGTGCCAGCAGCGGCAGGCAGAACACTGAAGCTTTCTTT. This gives the protein CASSGRQNTEAFF.

This chain links TRBV18 with TRBJ2-7, with 16 bases identical to TRBD2. The CDR3 spans 19 residues. V gave up 0 bases and J gave up 2 bases; unmatched junction bases: 7. The V gene's germline CDR1 is KGHSH and CDR2 LQKENI. CDR3 sequence: CASSPPGLAGGSKAYEQYF. The CDR3 DNA reads as TGTGCCAGCTCACCACCGGGACTAGCGGGGGGGTCGAAAGCCTACGAGCAGTACTTC.

V gene TRBV9 combines with J gene TRBJ2-7; 10 bases fit TRBD1. CDR3 size: 15 residues. After removal of 0 bases from V and 3 bases from J, the junction contained 3 bases not matched to a gene. Germline V CDR1 and CDR2: SGDLS, YYNGEE. The CDR3 protein is CASSVDGTGDYEQYF. The CDR3 DNA sequence: TGTGCCAGCAGCGTAGATGGGACAGGGGACTACGAGCAGTACTTC. The full variable domain, rest sourced from reference TRBV9 and TRBJ2-7, is DSGVTQTPKHLITATGQRVTLRCSPRSGDLSVYWYQQSLDQGLQFLIQYYNGEERAKGNILERFSAQQFPDLHSELNLSSLELGDSALYFCASSVDGTGDYEQYFGPGTRLTVT.

The genes are TRBV6-1 and TRBJ2-7, with a tentative D call TRBD1 (6 bases). The ends were cut back, 5 bases at V and 0 bases at J, with 11 bases in the middle. In germline, CDR1 is MNHNS, CDR2 SASEGT. CDR3 length: 14 residues. CDR3 DNA sequence: TGTGCCAGCAGTTCACAGGGTAGCTCCTACGAGCAGTACTTC. This sequence encodes CASSSQGSSYEQYF.

This rearrangement joins TRBV6-6 to TRBJ1-5, with a weak D call TRBD1 (6 bases). V was trimmed by 2 bases and J by 0 bases, leaving 11 bases between them. Per germline, CDR1 MNHNY and CDR2 SVGAGI (reference sequence). The CDR3 has 16 amino acids. The CDR3 sequence: CASSYLGQISNQPQHF. The DNA of the CDR3 is TGTGCCAGCAGTTACCTTGGACAGATTAGCAATCAGCCCCAGCATTTT.

The chain is built from TRBV30 and TRBJ1-2, with no clear D. This CDR3 contains 16 residues. Germline CDR1 is GTSNPN and CDR2 is SVGIG (reference sequence). Trimming stripped 2 bases from V and 4 bases from J, with 20 bases between. As DNA, the CDR3 is TGTGCCTGGAGTAGCGATTCTTCGGACGGGGTCTATGGCTACACCTTC. Translated: CAWSSDSSDGVYGYTF. The full variable domain, with the rest looked up from reference TRBV30 and TRBJ1-2, is SQTIHQWPATLVQPVGSPLSLECTVEGTSNPNLYWYRQAAGRGLQLLFYSVGIGQISSEVPQNLSASRPQDRQFILSSKKLLLSDSGFYLCAWSSDSSDGVYGYTFGSGTRLTVV.

V is TRBV6-5 and J is TRBJ1-1; TRBD1 might be the D (6 bases). The CDR3 loop spans 13 amino acids. V shed 6 bases and J shed 3 bases, with 11 bases lying between them. Germline values: CDR1 MNHEY, CDR2 SVGAGI. CDR3 nucleotide sequence: TGTGCCAGCAGGAGGACAGTAGACACTGAAGCTTTCTTT. It encodes CASRRTVDTEAFF.

V usage is TRBV5-1 and J usage is TRBJ2-1; 8 bases fit TRBD2. Trimming removed 0 bases from V and 9 bases from J; junction bases left unmatched: 5. There are 14 residues in the CDR3. Germline V lookup: CDR1 SGHRS, CDR2 YFSETQ. The CDR3 reads CASSLAVAGGEQFF. CDR3 nucleotides: TGCGCCAGCAGCTTGGCGGTCGCGGGAGGTGAGCAGTTCTTC. The full variable domain, its missing parts supplied by reference TRBV5-1 and TRBJ2-1, is KAGVTQTPRYLIKTRGQQVTLSCSPISGHRSVSWYQQTPGQGLQFLFEYFSETQRNKGNFPGRFSGRQFSNSRSEMNVSTLELGDSALYLCASSLAVAGGEQFFGPGTRLTVL.

The rearrangement joins TRBV18 to TRBJ2-5; 12 bases are shared with TRBD2. Germline CDR1 is KGHSH and CDR2 is LQKENI. J lost 5 bases, V lost 3 bases, and 4 bases had no gene match. The CDR3 loop spans 15 amino acids. The CDR3 DNA reads as TGTGCCAGCTCACCGGCAGGACTAGCGGGGGAGACCCAGTACTTC. It yields the protein CASSPAGLAGETQYF.

The genes are TRBV7-8 and TRBJ1-4, with 9 bases that match TRBD1. After removal of 5 bases from V and 8 bases from J, the junction contained 9 bases not matched to a gene. The CDR3 extends over 15 amino acids. Germline V lookup: CDR1 SGHVS, CDR2 FQNEAQ. The CDR3 coding sequence is TGTGCCAGCAGCCCCCAGGACAGGGGAGGAGAAAAACTGTTTTTT. As protein: CASSPQDRGGEKLFF. The full variable domain, its missing parts supplied by reference TRBV7-8 and TRBJ1-4, is GAGVSQSPRYKVAKRGQDVALRCDPISGHVSLFWYQQALGQGPEFLTYFQNEAQLDKSGLPSDRFFAERPEGSVSTLKIQRTQQEDSAVYLCASSPQDRGGEKLFFGSGTQLSVL.

This sequence joins TRBV25-1 and TRBJ2-3, with a weak D call TRBD1 (6 bases). Germline CDR1 reads MGHDK; CDR2 reads SYGVNS. The CDR3 sequence is 12 residues long. The V gene lost 7 bases and the J gene lost 14 bases, with 19 bases spanning the gap. DNA of the CDR3: TGTGCCAGCACTGGGGGACAACAGTTTCCGTATTTT. Translated: CASTGGQQFPYF.

This chain joins TRBV10-2 and TRBJ2-2; TRBD1 aligns across 7 bases. This CDR3 is built from 13 residues. Germline V gene sequence: CDR1 WSHSY, CDR2 SAAADI. V was pared by 6 bases and J by 8 bases, with 6 bases of the junction left unmatched. DNA of the CDR3: TGCGCCAGCAGGAAGGGGGCGTCAGGGGAGCTGTTTTTT. This sequence encodes CASRKGASGELFF.

This clone was observed once. The genes are TRBV9 and TRBJ2-3; a weak D match, TRBD2 (7 bases). Between the trimmed V and J ends, which lost 0 bases and 4 bases, there was a span of 12 bases. Germline lookup yields CDR1 SGDLS and CDR2 YYNGEE. The length of the CDR3 is 15 residues. As DNA, the CDR3 is TGTGCCAGCAGCGTAGGGGAGGGGGAAGCAGATACGCAGTATTTT. Translated: CASSVGEGEADTQYF. Looking up the rest from reference TRBV9 and TRBJ2-3 gives the full variable domain: DSGVTQTPKHLITATGQRVTLRCSPRSGDLSVYWYQQSLDQGLQFLIQYYNGEERAKGNILERFSAQQFPDLHSELNLSSLELGDSALYFCASSVGEGEADTQYFGPGTRLTVL.

The rearrangement joins TRBV11-2 to TRBJ2-7, with D unclear. Between the trimmed V and J ends, which lost 0 bases and 6 bases, there was a span of 18 bases. The CDR3 spans 16 residues. The germline V gene has CDR1 SGHAT and CDR2 FQNNGV. As DNA, the CDR3 is TGTGCCAGCAGCTTAGATCAGTCTGCCCTCGGGTCCGAGCAGTACTTC. It encodes CASSLDQSALGSEQYF.

V usage is TRBV27 and J usage is TRBJ1-5, with 9 bases matching TRBD1. J lost 4 bases, V lost 3 bases, and 7 bases had no gene match. The CDR3 length is 16 residues. Germline values: CDR1 MNHEY, CDR2 SMNVEV (reference sequence). The CDR3 is CASSFYPGTGNQPQHF. DNA for the CDR3: TGTGCCAGCAGTTTCTATCCCGGGACAGGGAATCAGCCCCAGCATTTT.

The chain is built from TRBV29-1 and TRBJ1-3; 9 bases align to TRBD1. V gave up 6 bases and J gave up 2 bases; unmatched junction bases: 5. The CDR3 runs to 14 residues. Germline CDR1 and CDR2: SQVTM and ANQGSEA. Written as DNA, the CDR3 is TGCAGCGTCTGGACAGGGGAGACTGGAAACACCATATATTTT. Its protein is CSVWTGETGNTIYF.

The chain links TRBV4-2 to TRBJ1-5; TRBD1 agrees at 11 bases. Germline V gene lookup returns CDR1 LGHNA and CDR2 YNFKEQ. The CDR3 totals 16 residues. V dropped 0 bases and J dropped 5; count of bases not matched to a gene: 3. DNA of the CDR3: TGTGCCAGCAGCCAAGAAACGGGACAGGGGGATCAGCCCCAGCATTTT. It encodes CASSQETGQGDQPQHF.

The DNA of the CDR3 is TGTGCCAGCAGCCTACTTGACAGGGCTCATGAGCAGTTCTTC. Translated, it gives CASSLLDRAHEQFF. The chain joins TRBV9 to TRBJ2-1, with TRBD1 matching over 7 bases. The length of the CDR3 is 14 residues. Germline assignment: CDR1 SGDLS and CDR2 YYNGEE. V was clipped by 4 bases and J by 8 bases; unmatched bases: 9.

J is TRBJ2-5 and V is TRBV6-1; possibly TRBD2 for D (5 bases). CDR1 MNHNS and CDR2 SASEGT come from the germline V gene. The CDR3 consists of 15 residues. With 4 bases removed from V and 9 bases from J, the gap between germline ends came to 21 bases. DNA of the CDR3: TGTGCCAGCAGTGGTGGGTCGGGGTGGGAAAAAGCCCAGTACTTC. This gives the protein CASSGGSGWEKAQYF.

The chain is built from TRBV27 and TRBJ1-4; D is ambiguous. Germline CDR1 reads MNHEY; CDR2 reads SMNVEV (reference sequence). This CDR3 is built from 16 residues. Between the trimmed V and J ends, which lost 0 bases and 5 bases, there was a span of 13 bases. CDR3: CASSLSAGLLNEKLFF. As DNA, the CDR3 is TGTGCCAGCAGTTTATCCGCCGGACTGCTCAATGAAAAACTGTTTTTT. The full variable domain, completed using reference TRBV27 and TRBJ1-4, is EAQVTQNPRYLITVTGKKLTVTCSQNMNHEYMSWYRQDPGLGLRQIYYSMNVEVTDKGDVPEGYKVSRKEKRNFPLILESPSPNQTSLYFCASSLSAGLLNEKLFFGSGTQLSVL.

The genes are TRBV5-1 and TRBJ1-4, with unresolved D. Germline CDR1 is SGHRS and CDR2 is YFSETQ. This CDR3 comprises 16 residues. V shed 0 bases and J shed 4 bases, with 13 bases lying between them. The CDR3 here is CASSLGSTMSNEKLFF. The CDR3 coding sequence is TGCGCCAGCAGCTTGGGTAGTACGATGAGTAATGAAAAACTGTTTTTT.

The chain combines TRBV27 with TRBJ1-5, with a possible D match to TRBD1 (5 bases). The length of the CDR3 is 13 residues. V was pared by 3 bases and J by 3 bases, with 6 bases between. Germline lookup yields CDR1 MNHEY and CDR2 SMNVEV (reference sequence). This CDR3 reads CASSFRDNQPQHF. The CDR3 DNA reads TGTGCCAGCAGTTTCAGGGACAATCAGCCCCAGCATTTT.

The rearrangement links TRBV19 to TRBJ2-7; TRBD2 aligns across 8 bases. This CDR3 has 13 residues. The trim removed 3 bases at V and 5 bases at J, leaving 3 bases unmatched. Germline lookup yields CDR1 LNHDA and CDR2 SQIVND (reference sequence). CDR3 amino acids: CASSISLADEQYF. Written as DNA, the CDR3 is TGTGCCAGTAGTATTTCACTAGCGGACGAGCAGTACTTC.

The CDR3 region is CASSESGGDETQYF. The CDR3 coding sequence is TGCGCCAGCAGTGAGTCCGGCGGCGATGAGACCCAGTACTTC. The chain is built from TRBV10-1 and TRBJ2-5; the D is unclear. This CDR3 comprises 14 residues. Trimming pared 0 bases from V and 5 bases from J, leaving 10 bases between. Per germline, CDR1 WNHNN and CDR2 SYGVQD (reference sequence).